Listed here are 25 T cell receptor beta chains from one sample, sequenced in a study of circulating and synovial CD4+ cells in juvenile arthritis. Produced via immunoSEQ multiplex PCR; TCRdb's table is partial and in-frame only. The table includes around 32,000 clones, 90% to 95% detected once. Input material: CD4+ T cells from blood. The receptors were sampled from a human donor with juvenile idiopathic arthritis.

This chain joins TRBV15 and TRBJ1-2; 11 positions match TRBD1. Losses at the gene ends were 0 bases for V and 8 bases for J; bases not matched to a gene: 8. The CDR3 runs to 16 residues. Germline CDR1 and CDR2: LNHNV and YYDKDF (reference sequence). In DNA form, the CDR3 reads TGTGCCACCAGCAGAGATCTTGGACAGGGGGCGAGAGGCTACACCTTC. Translated, it gives CATSRDLGQGARGYTF.

This rearrangement joins TRBV6-1 to TRBJ2-1; TRBD1 is a possible D gene (6 bases). The V end was cut by 10 bases, the J end by 10 bases, with 26 bases between. CDR3 size: 15 residues. Per germline, CDR1 MNHNS and CDR2 SASEGT. In DNA, the CDR3 is TGTGCCACGCGCTCCATGTGGGAGAACCAGGGGGAGCAGTTCTTC. Residues: CATRSMWENQGEQFF.

The chain employs TRBV5-1 and TRBJ2-1; 12 bases line up with TRBD2. With 4 bases clipped from V and 8 bases from J, the junction kept 10 bases outside the gene matches. The germline gives CDR1 SGHRS, CDR2 YFSETQ. The CDR3 has 16 amino acids. CDR3 sequence (DNA): TGCGCCAGCAGCCCCCCAACTAGCGGGGGGCCAGATGAGCAGTTCTTC. It specifies CASSPPTSGGPDEQFF.

The chain is built from TRBV4-3 and TRBJ2-1; a possible D gene is TRBD2 (6 bases). In germline, CDR1 is LGHNA, CDR2 YSLEER. The CDR3 sequence is 17 residues long. The V end was cut by 1 base, the J end by 0 bases, with 13 bases between. CDR3 region: CASSQGEGGISYNEQFF. CDR3 in DNA: TGCGCCAGCAGCCAAGGGGAAGGAGGGATCTCCTACAATGAGCAGTTCTTC.

With regard to this clone: This specimen includes other DNA sequences encoding the same CDR3. V and J are TRBV18 and TRBJ1-5, with 10 nucleotides matching TRBD1. The length of the CDR3 is 15 residues. Germline V CDR1 and CDR2: KGHSH, LQKENI. J gave up 2 bases and V 3 bases, and 1 base lay outside the gene matches. Written as DNA, the CDR3 is TGTGCCAGCTCACCCGGGACAGGGGGCAATCAGCCCCAGCATTTT. As protein: CASSPGTGGNQPQHF.

The CDR3 bases are TGCGCCAGCAGCCAAGAGGTGACAGGGATCCTTTACGAGCAGTACTTC. This gives the protein CASSQEVTGILYEQYF. This chain uses TRBV4-1 with TRBJ2-7; 7 bases fit TRBD1. The CDR3 totals 16 residues. Germline CDR1 and CDR2: MGHRA and YSYEKL. V gave up 0 bases and J gave up 4 bases; unmatched junction bases: 9.

This rearrangement joins TRBV7-9 to TRBJ2-3; a weak D match, TRBD2 (6 bases). The CDR3 is 16 residues long. The ends were cut back, 2 bases at V and 2 bases at J, with 14 bases in the middle. Germline V CDR1 and CDR2: SEHNR, FQNEAQ (reference sequence). DNA of the CDR3: TGTGCCAGCAGCTTAAAACTAGCCGAGAACACAGATACGCAGTATTTT. Protein: CASSLKLAENTDTQYF.

This clone was counted a single time. The chain has TRBV5-5 and TRBJ2-7; TRBD1 aligns across 8 bases. The CDR3 contains 14 residues. In germline, CDR1 is SGHKS, CDR2 YYEKEE (reference sequence). Losses at the gene ends were 4 bases for V and 3 bases for J; bases not matched to a gene: 6. The CDR3 region has the DNA TGTGCCAGCAGCCACCCCGGACAGGGCTACGAGCAGTACTTC. It specifies CASSHPGQGYEQYF.

This clone occurred once. V gene TRBV14 combines with J gene TRBJ2-7; 8 positions agree with TRBD2. CDR3 size: 15 residues. The V segment lost 4 bases and the J segment 3 bases; nucleotides outside the gene matches: 8. Germline V CDR1 and CDR2: SGHDN, FVKESK. The chain's CDR3 is CASSPRPGGGYEQYF. In nucleotides, the CDR3 is TGTGCCAGCAGCCCACGCCCCGGGGGGGGCTACGAGCAGTACTTC.

The V call is TRBV4-2, the J call TRBJ2-5; TRBD2 aligns across 7 bases. Germline V CDR1 and CDR2: LGHNA, YNFKEQ. Trimming cost V 8 bases and J 3 bases; bases outside gene matches: 18. The CDR3 extends over 17 amino acids. The CDR3 sequence is CASAPRASGQGEETQYF. As DNA, the CDR3 is TGTGCCAGCGCCCCGAGGGCTAGCGGCCAAGGGGAAGAGACCCAGTACTTC.

V usage is TRBV28 and J usage is TRBJ2-1; 8 bases are a match to TRBD1. Trimming at V came to 2 bases and at J to 5 bases, leaving 5 bases not matched to a gene. Germline CDR1 reads MDHEN; CDR2 reads SYDVKM. The CDR3 consists of 15 residues. CDR3 nucleotides: TGTGCCAGCAGTTTAAGAGACAGGGGCAACAATGAGCAGTTCTTC. Amino acids: CASSLRDRGNNEQFF. The full variable domain, rest sourced from reference TRBV28 and TRBJ2-1, is DVKVTQSSRYLVKRTGEKVFLECVQDMDHENMFWYRQDPGLGLRLIYFSYDVKMKEKGDIPEGYSVSREKKERFSLILESASTNQTSMYLCASSLRDRGNNEQFFGPGTRLTVL.

This clone was recorded once. This chain links TRBV15 with TRBJ2-5; 13 positions match TRBD2. The CDR3 has 18 residues. Germline CDR1 LNHNV, CDR2 YYDKDF (reference sequence). V dropped 1 base and J dropped 6; count of bases not matched to a gene: 11. The CDR3 region has the DNA TGTGCCACCAGCAGAGGTCGGACTAGCGGGAGATCTGTCAAGACCCAGTACTTC. It translates to CATSRGRTSGRSVKTQYF.

This rearrangement joins TRBV27 to TRBJ1-4; no definite D call. Germline loops: CDR1 MNHEY, CDR2 SMNVEV (reference sequence). The CDR3 sequence is 14 residues long. V lost 7 bases and J lost 2, with 11 bases in between. This chain's CDR3 is CASTTLRTNEKLFF. The CDR3, as DNA: TGTGCCAGCACCACCCTCAGGACTAATGAAAAACTGTTTTTT.

The chain's CDR3 is CASSLSGSIQYF. DNA of the CDR3: TGTGCCAGCAGCTTAAGCGGGAGCATTCAGTACTTC. V is TRBV7-9 and J is TRBJ2-4, with 8 nucleotides matching TRBD2. This CDR3 has 12 residues. CDR1 SEHNR and CDR2 FQNEAQ come from the germline V gene (reference sequence). Trimming removed 2 bases from V and 9 bases from J; junction bases left unmatched: 0. Full variable domain (missing parts from reference TRBV7-9 and TRBJ2-4): DTGVSQNPRHKITKRGQNVTFRCDPISEHNRLYWYRQTLGQGPEFLTYFQNEAQLEKSRLLSDRFSAERPKGSFSTLEIQRTEQGDSAMYLCASSLSGSIQYFGAGTRLSVL.

V gene TRBV5-1 combines with J gene TRBJ2-1; 12 bases line up with TRBD2. Looked up from germline, CDR1 is SGHRS and CDR2 is YFSETQ. The junction had 6 bases not matched to a gene; V was cut back by 1 base and J by 10 bases. This CDR3 has 15 amino acids. CDR3 nucleotide sequence: TGCGCCAGCAGCTTGAGGACTAGCGGGATAAAGGAGCAGTTCTTC. This translates into CASSLRTSGIKEQFF.

The genes are TRBV7-2 and TRBJ1-4, with D unclear. Trimming stripped 2 bases from V and 4 bases from J, with 8 bases between. Germline lookup yields CDR1 SGHTA and CDR2 FQGNSA. The CDR3 totals 14 residues. The CDR3, as DNA: TGTGCCAGCAGCTTACAGGTCCATAATGAAAAACTGTTTTTT. Amino acid sequence: CASSLQVHNEKLFF.

This clone was detected once. V usage is TRBV6-1 and J usage is TRBJ1-1; D uncertain. CDR3 length: 10 residues. CDR1 and CDR2 (germline): MNHNS, SASEGT. With 1 base removed from V and 11 bases from J, the gap between germline ends came to 5 bases. CDR3 sequence: CASSEVLAFF. CDR3 DNA: TGTGCCAGCAGTGAAGTCCTGGCTTTCTTT.

J is TRBJ2-5 and V is TRBV15; 11 positions agree with TRBD2. Germline V lookup: CDR1 LNHNV, CDR2 YYDKDF (reference sequence). V lost 4 bases and J lost 6; bases outside the gene matches: 4. The CDR3 length is 14 residues. CDR3 bases: TGTGCCACCAGCAACCTGACTAGCGGGAAGACCCAGTACTTC. Its protein is CATSNLTSGKTQYF.

This sequence joins TRBV6-1 and TRBJ2-1, with D possibly matching TRBD2 (6 bases). CDR3 size: 15 residues. With 6 bases removed from V and 6 bases from J, the gap between germline ends came to 18 bases. CDR1 and CDR2 from the germline V gene are MNHNS and SASEGT. The CDR3 reads CASSDKAGPINEQFF. The CDR3 DNA is TGTGCCAGCAGCGACAAGGCGGGACCGATCAATGAGCAGTTCTTC.

This chain links TRBV4-2 with TRBJ1-2; no firm D call. Trimming removed 5 bases at V and 1 base at J, with 8 bases between. Germline lookup yields CDR1 LGHNA and CDR2 YNFKEQ. The CDR3 has 13 residues. CDR3 bases: TGTGCCAGCAGCGCCGACAATAACTATGGCTACACCTTC. Translation gives CASSADNNYGYTF.

This chain links TRBV9 with TRBJ2-7; D perhaps matches TRBD2 (6 bases). With 0 bases removed from V and 7 bases from J, the gap between germline ends came to 11 bases. The CDR3 is 13 amino acids. In germline, CDR1 is SGDLS, CDR2 YYNGEE. CDR3 nucleotide sequence: TGTGCCAGCAGCGTAGATCTCGGGGGAGAGCAGTACTTC. It codes for CASSVDLGGEQYF.

The chain combines TRBV10-3 with TRBJ1-1, with 7 nucleotides matching TRBD1. V dropped 6 bases and J dropped 1; count of bases not matched to a gene: 5. The CDR3 covers 14 residues. The germline gives CDR1 ENHRY, CDR2 SYGVKD. DNA for the CDR3: TGTGCCATCAGGGTCGGGACAGCGAACACTGAAGCTTTCTTT. Encoded protein: CAIRVGTANTEAFF.

The sample holds one count of this clone. This chain links TRBV7-3 with TRBJ2-1; tentative D call: TRBD2 (6 bases). The germline V gene has CDR1 SGHTA and CDR2 FQGTGA. V lost 0 bases to trimming and J lost 4 bases, with 25 bases between them. The CDR3 runs to 20 residues. CDR3 sequence reads: CASSLTARGVVTSHYNEQFF. The CDR3 DNA reads TGTGCCAGCAGCTTAACTGCGAGAGGGGTCGTGACTAGTCATTACAATGAGCAGTTCTTC. Together with reference TRBV7-3 and TRBJ2-1, the CDR3 gives the full variable domain: GAGVSQTPSNKVTEKGKYVELRCDPISGHTALYWYRQSLGQGPEFLIYFQGTGAADDSGLPNDRFFAVRPEGSVSTLKIQRTERGDSAVYLCASSLTARGVVTSHYNEQFFGPGTRLTVL.

The chain uses TRBV11-2 and TRBJ2-7; the D is unclear. Germline assignment: CDR1 SGHAT and CDR2 FQNNGV. The CDR3 has 11 residues. Trimming left V 5 bases short and J 7 bases short, with 9 bases between. The CDR3 bases are TGTGCCAGCAGCCCCCCGGTAGAGCAGTACTTC. This translates into CASSPPVEQYF.

The V gene is TRBV9, the J gene TRBJ1-4; no definite D call. The V end lost 0 bases, the J end lost 0 bases, and 6 bases lay between the germline ends. Germline assignment: CDR1 SGDLS and CDR2 YYNGEE. This CDR3 spans 15 amino acids. This chain's CDR3 is CASSVAGTTNEKLFF. For the CDR3, the DNA is TGTGCCAGCAGCGTAGCCGGGACAACTAATGAAAAACTGTTTTTT.